The 7 T cell receptor beta chains presented below share a single source sample, sequenced in a study of T-cell memory formation after mild COVID-19. TCRdb itself ran the 5' RACE reads through MiXCR, one entry per CDR3 protein. Of about 320,000 distinct CDR3 sequences listed, roughly an eighth are singletons. Sequencing was done on a sample of PBMCs or a T cell subset sorted from them (not recorded which). These receptors were taken from a man younger than 35 who had mild COVID-19 (a few samples of this study predate the infection). Cell type and time point are not known.

The J gene is TRBJ2-3, the V gene TRBV29-1; 11 nucleotides align to TRBD2. The germline CDR1 and CDR2 sequences are SQVTM and ANQGSEA. The CDR3 is 13 residues long. The CDR3 sequence: CSYQTSGDVTQYF. The CDR3 nucleotides are TGCAGTTATCAGACTAGCGGGGACGTTACGCAGTATTTT.

The J gene is TRBJ2-5, the V gene TRBV4-3; 8 positions agree with TRBD2. Per the germline V gene, CDR1 is LGHNA and CDR2 is YSLEER. This CDR3 comprises 15 residues. The J segment lost 4 bases and the V segment lost 4 bases, leaving 8 bases of the junction unmatched. For the CDR3, the DNA is TGCGCCAGCAGCCGCACGGGGGGGCCCGGAGAGACCCAGTACTTC. This gives the protein CASSRTGGPGETQYF.

This clonotype was counted only a few times. The chain uses TRBV6-5 and TRBJ1-5, with 7 positions matching TRBD1. CDR3 size: 15 residues. Germline loops: CDR1 MNHEY, CDR2 SVGAGI. Germline trimming cut 6 bases from V and 2 bases from J; bases unmatched to any gene: 7. For the CDR3, the DNA is TGTGCCAGCAGAATGGACAGGCACGGCAATCAGCCCCAGCATTTT. It translates to CASRMDRHGNQPQHF.

The chain uses TRBV9 and TRBJ2-7, with 9 bases matching TRBD2. The trim removed 0 bases at V and 0 bases at J, leaving 1 base unmatched. This CDR3 has 15 residues. The V gene's germline CDR1 is SGDLS and CDR2 YYNGEE. CDR3 DNA sequence: TGTGCCAGCAGCGTAGCTAGCGGGGCCTCCTACGAGCAGTACTTC. Translating it yields CASSVASGASYEQYF.

Only a few counts were recorded for this clonotype. V gene TRBV4-1 combines with J gene TRBJ2-1; D is unresolved. This CDR3 spans 14 amino acids. From germline, CDR1 is MGHRA and CDR2 YSYEKL. V was clipped by 4 bases and J by 2 bases, with 9 bases between them. CDR3 nucleotide sequence: TGCGCCAGCAGCCCCCACCTCCCCTACAATGAGCAGTTCTTC. It specifies CASSPHLPYNEQFF.

CDR3 bases: TGTGCCAGCAGCTTAGTAGGGCAGAACATGAACACTGAAGCTTTCTTT. Translation: CASSLVGQNMNTEAFF. The chain has TRBV11-2 and TRBJ1-1; D remains ambiguous. The V and J ends lost 1 base and 0 bases respectively, with 12 bases between them. The CDR3 length is 16 residues. Germline lookup yields CDR1 SGHAT and CDR2 FQNNGV. Looking up the rest from reference TRBV11-2 and TRBJ1-1 gives the full variable domain: EAGVAQSPRYKIIEKRQSVAFWCNPISGHATLYWYQQILGQGPKLLIQFQNNGVVDDSQLPKDRFSAERLKGVDSTLKIQPAKLEDSAVYLCASSLVGQNMNTEAFFGQGTRLTVV.

The J gene is TRBJ1-6, the V gene TRBV6-2 or TRBV6-3; 8 bases are a match to TRBD1. This CDR3 spans 15 amino acids. Germline V CDR1 and CDR2: MNHEY, SVGEGT. Trimming removed 6 bases from V and 6 bases from J; junction bases left unmatched: 7. The CDR3 spells CASSSPQGGNSPLHF. For the CDR3, the DNA is TGTGCCAGCAGCTCCCCACAGGGGGGTAATTCACCCCTCCACTTT.